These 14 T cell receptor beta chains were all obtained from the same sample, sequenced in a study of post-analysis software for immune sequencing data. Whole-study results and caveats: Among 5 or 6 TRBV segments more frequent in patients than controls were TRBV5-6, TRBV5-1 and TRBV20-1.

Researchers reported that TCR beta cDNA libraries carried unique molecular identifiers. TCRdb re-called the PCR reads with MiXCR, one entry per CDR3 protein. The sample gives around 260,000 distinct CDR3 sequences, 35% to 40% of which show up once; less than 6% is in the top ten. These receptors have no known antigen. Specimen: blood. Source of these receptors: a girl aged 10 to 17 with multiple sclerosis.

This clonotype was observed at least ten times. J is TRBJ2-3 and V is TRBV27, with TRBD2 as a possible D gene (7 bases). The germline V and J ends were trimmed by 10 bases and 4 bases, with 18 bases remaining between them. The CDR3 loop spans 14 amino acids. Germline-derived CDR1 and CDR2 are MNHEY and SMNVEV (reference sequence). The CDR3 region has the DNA TGTGCCACCTTTCCGGCGGGGGCCCCAGATACGCAGTATTTT. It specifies CATFPAGAPDTQYF.

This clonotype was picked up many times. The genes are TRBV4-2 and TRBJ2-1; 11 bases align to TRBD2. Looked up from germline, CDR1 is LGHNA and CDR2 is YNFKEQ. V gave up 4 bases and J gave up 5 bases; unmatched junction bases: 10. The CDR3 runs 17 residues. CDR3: CASSLRGSGGVNNEQFF. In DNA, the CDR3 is TGTGCCAGCAGCCTCCGAGGTAGCGGGGGGGTTAACAATGAGCAGTTCTTC.

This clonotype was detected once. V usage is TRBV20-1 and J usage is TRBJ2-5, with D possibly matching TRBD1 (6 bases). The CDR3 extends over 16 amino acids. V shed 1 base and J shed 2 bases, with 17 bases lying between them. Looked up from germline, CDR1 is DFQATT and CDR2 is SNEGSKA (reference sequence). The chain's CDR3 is CSARGGADSQQETQYF. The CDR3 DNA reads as TGCAGTGCTAGAGGAGGGGCGGACAGCCAACAAGAGACCCAGTACTTC.

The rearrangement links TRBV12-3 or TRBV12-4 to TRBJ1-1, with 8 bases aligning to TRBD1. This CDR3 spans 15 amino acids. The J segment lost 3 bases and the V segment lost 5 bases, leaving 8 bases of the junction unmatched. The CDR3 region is CASSLGQGWDTEAFF. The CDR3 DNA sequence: TGTGCCAGCAGTCTCGGACAGGGCTGGGACACTGAAGCTTTCTTT.

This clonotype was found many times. The CDR3 nucleotides read TGTGCCAGCAGCTTTCCAGCGCAGGTTGAGCAGTTCTTC. It translates to CASSFPAQVEQFF. The chain is built from TRBV7-2 and TRBJ2-1; no clear D. This CDR3 comprises 13 residues. CDR1 and CDR2 (germline): SGHTA, FQGNSA. The V gene lost 3 bases and the J gene lost 9 bases, with 12 bases spanning the gap. The variable domain in full, completed from reference TRBV7-2 and TRBJ2-1, reads GAGVSQSPSNKVTEKGKDVELRCDPISGHTALYWYRQSLGQGLEFLIYFQGNSAPDKSGLPSDRFSAERTGGSVSTLTIQRTQQEDSAVYLCASSFPAQVEQFFGPGTRLTVL.

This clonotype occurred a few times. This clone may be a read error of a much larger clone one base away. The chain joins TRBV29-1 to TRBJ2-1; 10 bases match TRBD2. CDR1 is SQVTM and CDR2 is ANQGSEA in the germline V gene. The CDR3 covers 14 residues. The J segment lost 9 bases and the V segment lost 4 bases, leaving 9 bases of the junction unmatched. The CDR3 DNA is TGCAGCGTTGTTGTAGCGGGGGGCCGCTCTGAGCAGTTCTTC. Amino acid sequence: CSVVVAGGRSEQFF.

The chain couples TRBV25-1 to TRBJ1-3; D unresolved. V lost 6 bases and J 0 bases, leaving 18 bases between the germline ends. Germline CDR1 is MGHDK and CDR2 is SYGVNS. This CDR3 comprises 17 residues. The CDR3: CASSPVTRGSSGNTIYF. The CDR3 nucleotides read TGTGCCAGCAGCCCCGTGACCCGAGGTAGCTCTGGAAACACCATATATTTT.

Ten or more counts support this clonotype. CDR3 coding DNA: TGTGCCAGCAGTGAAACTAGCACAGATACGCAGTATTTT. This encodes CASSETSTDTQYF. The J gene is TRBJ2-3, the V gene TRBV25-1; D is undetermined. Trimming shortened V by 2 bases and J by 0 bases, and 3 bases separated the two germline ends. This CDR3 has 13 amino acids. Germline CDR1 MGHDK, CDR2 SYGVNS. Combining the CDR3 with reference TRBV25-1 and TRBJ2-3 gives the whole variable domain EADIYQTPRYLVIGTGKKITLECSQTMGHDKMYWYQQDPGMELHLIHYSYGVNSTEKGDLSSESTVSRIRTEHFPLTLESARPSHTSQYLCASSETSTDTQYFGPGTRLTVL.

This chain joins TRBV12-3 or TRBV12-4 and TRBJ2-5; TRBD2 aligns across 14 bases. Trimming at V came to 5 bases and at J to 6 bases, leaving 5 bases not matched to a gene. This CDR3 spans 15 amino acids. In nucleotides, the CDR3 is TGTGCCAGCAGTCCGACTAGCGGGAGGGCTCAGACCCAGTACTTC. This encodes CASSPTSGRAQTQYF.

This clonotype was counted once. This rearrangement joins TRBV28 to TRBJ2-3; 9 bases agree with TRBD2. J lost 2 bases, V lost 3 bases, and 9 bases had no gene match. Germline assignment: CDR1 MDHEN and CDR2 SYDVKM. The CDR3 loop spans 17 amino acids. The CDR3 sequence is CASSFPLAGPFTDTQYF. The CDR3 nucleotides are TGTGCCAGCAGTTTCCCACTAGCGGGCCCTTTCACAGATACGCAGTATTTT.

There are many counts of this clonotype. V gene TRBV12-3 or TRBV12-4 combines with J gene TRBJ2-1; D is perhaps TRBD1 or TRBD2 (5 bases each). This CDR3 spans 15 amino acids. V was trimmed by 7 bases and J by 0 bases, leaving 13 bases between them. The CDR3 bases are TGTGCCAGCAAAACCGGGGCTAGCTCCTACAATGAGCAGTTCTTC. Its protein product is CASKTGASSYNEQFF.

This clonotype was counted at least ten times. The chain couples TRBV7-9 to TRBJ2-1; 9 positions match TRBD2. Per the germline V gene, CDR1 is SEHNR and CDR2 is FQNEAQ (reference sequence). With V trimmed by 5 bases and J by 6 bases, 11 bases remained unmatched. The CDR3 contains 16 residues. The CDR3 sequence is CASSTLLAGVRNEQFF. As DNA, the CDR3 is TGTGCCAGCAGCACCTTACTAGCGGGTGTACGCAATGAGCAGTTCTTC.

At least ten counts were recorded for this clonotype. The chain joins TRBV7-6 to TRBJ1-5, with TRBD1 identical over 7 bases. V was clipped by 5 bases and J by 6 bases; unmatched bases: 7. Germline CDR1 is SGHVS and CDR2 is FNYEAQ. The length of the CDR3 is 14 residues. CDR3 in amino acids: CASSPTGRFQPQHF. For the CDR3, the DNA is TGTGCCAGCAGCCCGACAGGGCGGTTTCAGCCCCAGCATTTT.

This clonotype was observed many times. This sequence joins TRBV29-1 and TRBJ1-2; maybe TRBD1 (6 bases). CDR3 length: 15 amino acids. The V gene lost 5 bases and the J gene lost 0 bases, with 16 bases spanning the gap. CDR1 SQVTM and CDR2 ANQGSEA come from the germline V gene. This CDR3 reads CSVRQRTDANYGYTF. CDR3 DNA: TGCAGCGTTCGTCAAAGGACAGATGCTAACTATGGCTACACCTTC.